Sequencing of this T cell receptor beta chain was carried out in a study of blood T cells in healthy people across ages. The sample holds a few counts of this clonotype. With a J-beta primer mix and a sample-barcoded 5' primer, a second PCR ran about 6 to 11 cycles. MiXCR, applied by TCRdb to the 5' RACE reads, yields one record per CDR3 protein. This table holds roughly 500,000 distinct CDR3 sequences, approximately 25% found once. V was pared by 1 base and J by 6 bases, with 5 bases of the junction left unmatched. CDR1 PRHDT and CDR2 FYEKMQ come from the germline V gene (reference sequence). The CDR3 has 16 amino acids. This sample also belongs to another study, concerning T cells of mothers and their children.

J is TRBJ2-1 and V is TRBV13, with 11 bases lining up with TRBD2. The sequence was collected from a boy younger than 18 in good health. Sample: blood. CDR3 in DNA: TGTGCCAGCAGCTTAGTTCGGCTAGCGGGGGGCAATGAGCAGTTCTTC. This codes for CASSLVRLAGGNEQFF.